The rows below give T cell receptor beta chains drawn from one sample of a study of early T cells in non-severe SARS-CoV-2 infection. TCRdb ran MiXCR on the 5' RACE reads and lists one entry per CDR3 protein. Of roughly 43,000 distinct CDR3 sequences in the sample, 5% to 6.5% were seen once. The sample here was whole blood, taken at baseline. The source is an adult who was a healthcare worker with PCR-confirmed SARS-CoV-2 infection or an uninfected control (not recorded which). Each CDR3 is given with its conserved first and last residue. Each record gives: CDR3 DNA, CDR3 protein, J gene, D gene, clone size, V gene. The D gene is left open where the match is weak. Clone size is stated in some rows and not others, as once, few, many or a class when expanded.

CDR3nt: TGTGCCAGCAGGGGGTCAGGGGAGTGGAATACGCAGTATTTT
CDR3aa: CASRGSGEWNTQYF
j_gene: TRBJ2-3
d_gene: -
abundance: -
v_gene: TRBV6-1

CDR3nt: TGCAGCGTTGCCGAGGACTCCTACGAGCAGTACTTC
CDR3aa: CSVAEDSYEQYF
j_gene: TRBJ2-7
d_gene: -
abundance: many
v_gene: TRBV29-1

CDR3nt: TGTGCCAGCACCTTTTCTGGGGCCAACGTCCTGACTTTC
CDR3aa: CASTFSGANVLTF
j_gene: TRBJ2-6
d_gene: -
abundance: -
v_gene: TRBV7-8

CDR3nt: TGTGCCAGTAGTATCGGGCAGGGAAACTACGAGCAGTACTTC
CDR3aa: CASSIGQGNYEQYF
j_gene: TRBJ2-7
d_gene: -
abundance: many
v_gene: TRBV19

CDR3nt: TGTGCCAGCAGCTTGGACAGGCCTAACTATGGCTACACCTTC
CDR3aa: CASSLDRPNYGYTF
j_gene: TRBJ1-2
d_gene: TRBD1
abundance: many
v_gene: TRBV7-9

CDR3nt: TGTGCCAGCAGTCCAGTCGGACAGACCCGCTCCTACGAGCAGTACTTC
CDR3aa: CASSPVGQTRSYEQYF
j_gene: TRBJ2-7
d_gene: -
abundance: -
v_gene: TRBV2

CDR3nt: TGTGCCAGCAGCTTAGGACAGGGGGCGACCTACGAGCAGTACTTC
CDR3aa: CASSLGQGATYEQYF
j_gene: TRBJ2-7
d_gene: TRBD1
abundance: many
v_gene: TRBV12-3/TRBV12-4

CDR3nt: TGTGCCAGCACCCCCTCGGGGGTCGAGAGCTCCTACAATGAGCAGTTCTTC
CDR3aa: CASTPSGVESSYNEQFF
j_gene: TRBJ2-1
d_gene: -
abundance: many
v_gene: TRBV6-5

CDR3nt: TGTGCCAGCGGCCGAAGTTGGGCGCCAGGAAACACCATATATTTT
CDR3aa: CASGRSWAPGNTIYF
j_gene: TRBJ1-3
d_gene: -
abundance: few
v_gene: TRBV6-5

CDR3nt: TGTGCCAGCAGATTGGCGGCGGGTAGCTCCTACGAGCAGTACTTC
CDR3aa: CASRLAAGSSYEQYF
j_gene: TRBJ2-7
d_gene: -
abundance: -
v_gene: TRBV4-2

CDR3nt: TGCAGTGCTAGCCGGCGGGCCGGGGGAACAGATACGCAGTATTTT
CDR3aa: CSASRRAGGTDTQYF
j_gene: TRBJ2-3
d_gene: -
abundance: -
v_gene: TRBV20-1

CDR3nt: TGTGCCAGTAGTCCGGGACGGTATGAAAAACTGTTTTTT
CDR3aa: CASSPGRYEKLFF
j_gene: TRBJ1-4
d_gene: -
abundance: many
v_gene: TRBV19

CDR3nt: TGTGCCAGCACCGTGAGGACAGACTATGGCTACACCTTC
CDR3aa: CASTVRTDYGYTF
j_gene: TRBJ1-2
d_gene: -
abundance: many
v_gene: TRBV12-3/TRBV12-4

CDR3nt: TGTGCCAGCAGCCCCATAGGGGAGCAGTTCTTC
CDR3aa: CASSPIGEQFF
j_gene: TRBJ2-1
d_gene: -
abundance: many
v_gene: TRBV7-2

CDR3nt: TGTGCCAGCAGCTCCCAGACTAGCTTCTACAATGAGCAGTTCTTC
CDR3aa: CASSSQTSFYNEQFF
j_gene: TRBJ2-1
d_gene: TRBD2
abundance: many
v_gene: TRBV7-2

CDR3nt: TGTGCCAGCAGTCTGACCCCGGAGGGCTCACCCCTCCACTTT
CDR3aa: CASSLTPEGSPLHF
j_gene: TRBJ1-6
d_gene: -
abundance: many
v_gene: TRBV2

CDR3nt: TGTGCCAGCAGTTTGGGGCCCGAAGTCGAGCAGTACTTC
CDR3aa: CASSLGPEVEQYF
j_gene: TRBJ2-7
d_gene: -
abundance: many
v_gene: TRBV12-3/TRBV12-4

CDR3nt: TGTGCCAGCAGTCCGGTGGTCGGGGAGCTGTTTTTT
CDR3aa: CASSPVVGELFF
j_gene: TRBJ2-2
d_gene: -
abundance: -
v_gene: TRBV6-5

CDR3nt: TGTGCCAGCAGCGACCTAAGTGCCTACGAGCAGTACTTC
CDR3aa: CASSDLSAYEQYF
j_gene: TRBJ2-7
d_gene: -
abundance: many
v_gene: TRBV14

CDR3nt: TGTGCCAGCAGACCTACGGCAGGGGGGAGTTACGAGCAGTACTTC
CDR3aa: CASRPTAGGSYEQYF
j_gene: TRBJ2-7
d_gene: -
abundance: many
v_gene: TRBV6-6

CDR3nt: TGTGCCAGCAGCTCAGAGCCTTTGAGACAGGGCCTCTTC
CDR3aa: CASSSEPLRQGLF
j_gene: TRBJ2-1
d_gene: TRBD1
abundance: -
v_gene: TRBV5-4

CDR3nt: TGTGCCTGGAGTTCCGTAGGGACAGGGATTGGTCAGCCCCAGCATTTT
CDR3aa: CAWSSVGTGIGQPQHF
j_gene: TRBJ1-5
d_gene: TRBD1
abundance: many
v_gene: TRBV30

CDR3nt: TGCAGCGTTCTAGCGAGATTCTACAATGAGCAGTTCTTC
CDR3aa: CSVLARFYNEQFF
j_gene: TRBJ2-1
d_gene: -
abundance: many
v_gene: TRBV29-1

CDR3nt: TGTGCCAGCAGTTTTCTAGCGGGACCCAGGGCCCAGTACTTC
CDR3aa: CASSFLAGPRAQYF
j_gene: TRBJ2-5
d_gene: TRBD2
abundance: few
v_gene: TRBV28

CDR3nt: TGTGCCAGCAGCTCGAGCTTGAGGGCCTCCTACGAGCAGTACTTC
CDR3aa: CASSSSLRASYEQYF
j_gene: TRBJ2-7
d_gene: -
abundance: -
v_gene: TRBV7-9

CDR3nt: TGTGCCAGCAGAACACAGGGTAAAGGGTACGAGCAGTACTTC
CDR3aa: CASRTQGKGYEQYF
j_gene: TRBJ2-7
d_gene: -
abundance: few
v_gene: TRBV6-1

CDR3nt: TGTGCCAGCAGCGCCCATTCCCGGAAGGGGGGCTCCTACGAGCAGTACTTC
CDR3aa: CASSAHSRKGGSYEQYF
j_gene: TRBJ2-7
d_gene: -
abundance: many
v_gene: TRBV9

CDR3nt: TGTGCCTGGAGTCCCGACAGGGGAGAACAGCCCCAGCATTTT
CDR3aa: CAWSPDRGEQPQHF
j_gene: TRBJ1-5
d_gene: TRBD1
abundance: many
v_gene: TRBV30

CDR3nt: TGTGCCAGCAGCTTAACCCTGGACAGAAGCACAGATACGCAGTATTTT
CDR3aa: CASSLTLDRSTDTQYF
j_gene: TRBJ2-3
d_gene: -
abundance: few
v_gene: TRBV7-8

CDR3nt: TGTGCCAGCACCGCTTTCGGCGAAGGGCCCGGGGAGCTGTTTTTT
CDR3aa: CASTAFGEGPGELFF
j_gene: TRBJ2-2
d_gene: -
abundance: -
v_gene: TRBV27

CDR3nt: TGCAGTGCCCTAAAGGCGACTAGCGGATCCTACGAGCAGTACTTC
CDR3aa: CSALKATSGSYEQYF
j_gene: TRBJ2-7
d_gene: TRBD2
abundance: many
v_gene: TRBV20-1

CDR3nt: TGTGCCAGCATCCTGTCAGCGGGACGGGGAACCGGGGAGCTGTTTTTT
CDR3aa: CASILSAGRGTGELFF
j_gene: TRBJ2-2
d_gene: TRBD2
abundance: -
v_gene: TRBV2

CDR3nt: TGTGCCAGCAGTCCGGGACTAGCGGGAGATGGTGAGCAGTTCTTC
CDR3aa: CASSPGLAGDGEQFF
j_gene: TRBJ2-1
d_gene: TRBD2
abundance: many
v_gene: TRBV12-3/TRBV12-4

CDR3nt: TGTGCCAGCAGCCAAGACCCGGGGAGGCCCTACGAGCAGTACTTC
CDR3aa: CASSQDPGRPYEQYF
j_gene: TRBJ2-7
d_gene: -
abundance: many
v_gene: TRBV14

CDR3nt: TGTGCCAGCAGCTTGGACGGGAGGGACGCCTACGAGCAGTACTTC
CDR3aa: CASSLDGRDAYEQYF
j_gene: TRBJ2-7
d_gene: TRBD2
abundance: few
v_gene: TRBV5-6

CDR3nt: TGCAGCGTTGGGACTGGAAACACCATATATTTT
CDR3aa: CSVGTGNTIYF
j_gene: TRBJ1-3
d_gene: -
abundance: many
v_gene: TRBV29-1

CDR3nt: TGTGCCATCAGTGAGTTCCTGGGAGGACCTGCGACCCAGTACTTC
CDR3aa: CAISEFLGGPATQYF
j_gene: TRBJ2-5
d_gene: -
abundance: many
v_gene: TRBV10-3

CDR3nt: TGCGCCAGCAGGGTCAACAGGGACACTGAAGCTTTCTTT
CDR3aa: CASRVNRDTEAFF
j_gene: TRBJ1-1
d_gene: -
abundance: many
v_gene: TRBV10-1

CDR3nt: TGTGCCAGCCAAAAGGAGGTTGGCTACACCTTC
CDR3aa: CASQKEVGYTF
j_gene: TRBJ1-2
d_gene: -
abundance: -
v_gene: TRBV7-9

CDR3nt: TGTGCCAGCAGTTTTGTCCTTATCCAGGGGTTTAACACTGAAGCTTTCTTT
CDR3aa: CASSFVLIQGFNTEAFF
j_gene: TRBJ1-1
d_gene: -
abundance: many
v_gene: TRBV28

CDR3nt: TGTGCCATCAGTACCGGACAGGCCCCTAGCACAGATACGCAGTATTTT
CDR3aa: CAISTGQAPSTDTQYF
j_gene: TRBJ2-3
d_gene: TRBD1
abundance: many
v_gene: TRBV10-3

CDR3nt: TGTGCCAGCAGTTTCGGGACACCCTCTGGAAACACCATATATTTT
CDR3aa: CASSFGTPSGNTIYF
j_gene: TRBJ1-3
d_gene: -
abundance: -
v_gene: TRBV28

CDR3nt: TGTGCCATCAGTGAGACAGGGGCAGATACGCAGTATTTT
CDR3aa: CAISETGADTQYF
j_gene: TRBJ2-3
d_gene: TRBD1
abundance: many
v_gene: TRBV10-3

CDR3nt: TGTGCCAGCAACCTAGGCCCCGGAGCGGGAGAGACCCAGTACTTC
CDR3aa: CASNLGPGAGETQYF
j_gene: TRBJ2-5
d_gene: -
abundance: few
v_gene: TRBV5-8

CDR3nt: TGTGCCAGCAGTGACTCGCAAAGCTCTGGGGCCAACGTCCTGACTTTC
CDR3aa: CASSDSQSSGANVLTF
j_gene: TRBJ2-6
d_gene: -
abundance: -
v_gene: TRBV6-4

CDR3nt: TGTGCCAGCAGCTCTCGGGGGGTAGCGGGAGTGAACAATGAGCAGTTCTTC
CDR3aa: CASSSRGVAGVNNEQFF
j_gene: TRBJ2-1
d_gene: TRBD2
abundance: many
v_gene: TRBV7-7

CDR3nt: TGCAGTGCGGAGCGGACGCAGAACACTGAAGCTTTCTTT
CDR3aa: CSAERTQNTEAFF
j_gene: TRBJ1-1
d_gene: -
abundance: many
v_gene: TRBV20-1

CDR3nt: TGTGCCAGCAGCGTAGCAAAGGGGGGACTAGCGGGAGTCCATGAGCAGTTCTTC
CDR3aa: CASSVAKGGLAGVHEQFF
j_gene: TRBJ2-1
d_gene: TRBD2
abundance: few
v_gene: TRBV9

CDR3nt: TGTGCCAGCAGCTTATTCTCTGAACCCAATGAGCAGTTCTTC
CDR3aa: CASSLFSEPNEQFF
j_gene: TRBJ2-1
d_gene: -
abundance: few
v_gene: TRBV7-9

CDR3nt: TGCAGCGTTGATAGCGGACAAACTTATACGCAGTATTTT
CDR3aa: CSVDSGQTYTQYF
j_gene: TRBJ2-3
d_gene: -
abundance: few
v_gene: TRBV29-1

CDR3nt: TGTGCCAGCAGCTCCCCAGCGGCGGGAGTTCAAGAGACCCAGTACTTC
CDR3aa: CASSSPAAGVQETQYF
j_gene: TRBJ2-5
d_gene: TRBD2
abundance: many
v_gene: TRBV11-2

CDR3nt: TGTGCCATCAGTAGGAAACTAAACAACAATGAGCAGTTCTTC
CDR3aa: CAISRKLNNNEQFF
j_gene: TRBJ2-1
d_gene: -
abundance: many
v_gene: TRBV10-3

CDR3nt: TGTGTTTCGGCGGGGACAGGGGTCGTCGGCTACACCTTC
CDR3aa: CVSAGTGVVGYTF
j_gene: TRBJ1-2
d_gene: TRBD1
abundance: many
v_gene: TRBV28

CDR3nt: TGTGCCAGCAGCTTCGGACAGGGGGCTGGCAATCAGCCCCAGCATTTT
CDR3aa: CASSFGQGAGNQPQHF
j_gene: TRBJ1-5
d_gene: TRBD1
abundance: many
v_gene: TRBV11-2

CDR3nt: TGTGCCAGCAGTATGTCCGGGACTAGCGGGGGTTACAATGAGCAGTTCTTC
CDR3aa: CASSMSGTSGGYNEQFF
j_gene: TRBJ2-1
d_gene: TRBD2
abundance: many
v_gene: TRBV6-1

CDR3nt: TGTGCCTACACCCTAGCGAAGAAGTACCAAGAGACCCAGTACTTC
CDR3aa: CAYTLAKKYQETQYF
j_gene: TRBJ2-5
d_gene: -
abundance: -
v_gene: TRBV30

CDR3nt: TGTGCCAGCAGCCCGGGACGTCTTTATGGCGAGCAGTACTTC
CDR3aa: CASSPGRLYGEQYF
j_gene: TRBJ2-7
d_gene: -
abundance: many
v_gene: TRBV7-2

CDR3nt: TGTGCCAGCAGCCTCGACAGGGGGCGGACCGGGGAGCTGTTTTTT
CDR3aa: CASSLDRGRTGELFF
j_gene: TRBJ2-2
d_gene: TRBD1
abundance: -
v_gene: TRBV3-1

CDR3nt: TGCAGCGTTGAAGATCCTACAGGGGAGGACTACGAGCAGTACTTC
CDR3aa: CSVEDPTGEDYEQYF
j_gene: TRBJ2-7
d_gene: -
abundance: few
v_gene: TRBV29-1